This T cell receptor beta chain was sequenced during a study of T cell repertoires in aging, cancer and after chemotherapy. The overall study: Paired samples before and after chemotherapy came from glioblastoma patients receiving temozolomide-based therapy. Whole-study results and caveats: In each cancer cohort, median generation probability increased across chemotherapy, suggesting thymic output rebounded.

A mixed TRB-A/B primer pool amplified rearranged TRB by multiplex touch-down PCR. TCRdb passed the multiplex PCR reads through MiXCR, listing each CDR3 protein once. The data contain a few thousand distinct CDR3 sequences, roughly 22% of them seen just once; the ten biggest clones take up more than 5%. This clonotype came up a few times. The antigen is undetermined. The template was genomic DNA from peripheral blood, not RNA. Trimming removed 3 bases from V and 6 bases from J; junction bases left unmatched: 12. Per the germline V gene, CDR1 is LGHNA and CDR2 is YSLEER. The CDR3 is 17 amino acids. The material sequenced was blood. The clonotype comes from a human donor with a solid tumor. The rearrangement joins TRBV4-3 to TRBJ2-2; 8 positions agree with TRBD2. This CDR3 is CASSHYLPGLAAGELFF. In DNA, the CDR3 is TGCGCCAGCAGCCATTACCTCCCCGGACTAGCTGCCGGGGAGCTGTTTTTT.